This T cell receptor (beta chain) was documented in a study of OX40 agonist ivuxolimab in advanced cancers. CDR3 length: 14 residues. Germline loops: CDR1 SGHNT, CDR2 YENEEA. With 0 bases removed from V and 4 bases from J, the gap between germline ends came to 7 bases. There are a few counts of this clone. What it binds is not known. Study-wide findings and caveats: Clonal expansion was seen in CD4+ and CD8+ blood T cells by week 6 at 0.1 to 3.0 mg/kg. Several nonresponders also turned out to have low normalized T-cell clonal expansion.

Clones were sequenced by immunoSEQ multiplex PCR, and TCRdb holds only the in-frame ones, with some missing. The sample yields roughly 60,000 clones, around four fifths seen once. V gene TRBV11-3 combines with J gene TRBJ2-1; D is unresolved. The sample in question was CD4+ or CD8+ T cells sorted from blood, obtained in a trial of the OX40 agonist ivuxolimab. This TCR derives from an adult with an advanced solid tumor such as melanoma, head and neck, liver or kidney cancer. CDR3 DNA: TGTGCCAGCAGCTTAGAGTACGGGTACAATGAGCAGTTCTTC. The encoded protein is CASSLEYGYNEQFF.